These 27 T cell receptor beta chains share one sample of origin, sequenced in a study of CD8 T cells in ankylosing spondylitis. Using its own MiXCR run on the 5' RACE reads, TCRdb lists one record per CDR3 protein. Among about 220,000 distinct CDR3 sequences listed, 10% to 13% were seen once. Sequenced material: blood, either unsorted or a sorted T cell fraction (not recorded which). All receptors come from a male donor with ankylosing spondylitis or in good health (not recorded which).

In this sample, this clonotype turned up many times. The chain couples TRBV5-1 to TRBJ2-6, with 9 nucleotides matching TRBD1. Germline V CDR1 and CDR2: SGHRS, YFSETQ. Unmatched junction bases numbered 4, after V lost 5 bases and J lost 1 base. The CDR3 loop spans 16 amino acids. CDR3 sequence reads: CASSSQGASGANVLTF. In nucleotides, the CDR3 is TGCGCCAGCAGTTCACAGGGGGCATCTGGGGCCAACGTCCTGACTTTC.

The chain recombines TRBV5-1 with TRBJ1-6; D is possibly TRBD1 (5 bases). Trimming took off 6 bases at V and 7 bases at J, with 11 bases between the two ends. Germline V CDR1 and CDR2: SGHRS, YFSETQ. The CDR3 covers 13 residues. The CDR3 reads CASTPGDNSPLHF. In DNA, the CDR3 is TGCGCCAGCACCCCGGGGGACAATTCACCCCTCCACTTT.

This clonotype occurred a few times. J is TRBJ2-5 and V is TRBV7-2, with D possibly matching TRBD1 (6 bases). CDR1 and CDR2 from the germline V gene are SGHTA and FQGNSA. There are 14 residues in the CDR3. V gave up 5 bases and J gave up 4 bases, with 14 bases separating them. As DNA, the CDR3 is TGTGCCAGCAGCGCCACAGGGAGCGGAGAGACCCAGTACTTC. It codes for CASSATGSGETQYF.

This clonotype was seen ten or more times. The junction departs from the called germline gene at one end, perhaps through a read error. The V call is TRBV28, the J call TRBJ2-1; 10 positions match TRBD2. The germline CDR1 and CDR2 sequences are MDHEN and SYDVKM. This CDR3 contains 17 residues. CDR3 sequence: CASTLQAGGTSYNEQFF. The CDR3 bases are TGTGCCAGCACTTTACAAGCGGGGGGGACCTCCTACAATGAGCAGTTCTTC. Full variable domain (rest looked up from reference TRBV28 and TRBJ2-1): DVKVTQSSRYLVKRTGEKVFLECVQDMDHENMFWYRQDPGLGLRLIYFSYDVKMKEKGDIPEGYSVSREKKERFSLILESASTNQTSMYLCASTLQAGGTSYNEQFFGPGTRLTVL.

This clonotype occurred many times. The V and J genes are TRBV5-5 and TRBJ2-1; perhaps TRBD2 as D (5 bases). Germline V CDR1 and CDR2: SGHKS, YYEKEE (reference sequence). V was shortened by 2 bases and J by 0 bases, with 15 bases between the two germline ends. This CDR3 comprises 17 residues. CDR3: CASSFTSGGSSYNEQFF. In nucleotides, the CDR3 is TGTGCCAGCAGCTTCACATCCGGAGGAAGCTCCTACAATGAGCAGTTCTTC.

Here the CDR3 DNA reads TGTGCCGGCCGGGCGGGGGGGCCGGACAATGAGCAGTTCTTC. This encodes CAGRAGGPDNEQFF. J is TRBJ2-1 and V is TRBV10-3, with 9 bases matching TRBD2. Unmatched junction bases numbered 10, after V lost 11 bases and J lost 5 bases. The V gene's germline CDR1 is ENHRY and CDR2 SYGVKD. This CDR3 spans 14 amino acids.

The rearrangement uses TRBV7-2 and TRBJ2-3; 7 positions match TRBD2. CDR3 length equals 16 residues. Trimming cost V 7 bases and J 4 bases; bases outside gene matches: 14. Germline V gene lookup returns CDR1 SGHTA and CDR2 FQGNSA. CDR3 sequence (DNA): TGTGCCAGCAAAAGTTGGGCCTGGGAGGGTGCAGATACGCAGTATTTT. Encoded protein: CASKSWAWEGADTQYF. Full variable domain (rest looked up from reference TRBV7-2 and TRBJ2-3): GAGVSQSPSNKVTEKGKDVELRCDPISGHTALYWYRQSLGQGLEFLIYFQGNSAPDKSGLPSDRFSAERTGGSVSTLTIQRTQQEDSAVYLCASKSWAWEGADTQYFGPGTRLTVL.

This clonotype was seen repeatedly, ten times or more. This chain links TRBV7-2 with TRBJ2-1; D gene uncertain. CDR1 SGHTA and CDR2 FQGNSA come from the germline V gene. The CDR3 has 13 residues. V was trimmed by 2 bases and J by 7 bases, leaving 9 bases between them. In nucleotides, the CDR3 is TGTGCCAGCAGCTTACCCCTGTATAATGAGCAGTTCTTC. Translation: CASSLPLYNEQFF.

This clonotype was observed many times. CDR3 nucleotide sequence: TGTGCCAGCAGCCCATCGATCCTGGGGGAGACCCAGTACTTC. Translation: CASSPSILGETQYF. This rearrangement joins TRBV7-9 to TRBJ2-5; D is undetermined. This CDR3 comprises 14 residues. The ends were cut back, 5 bases at V and 5 bases at J, with 15 bases in the middle. Germline assignment: CDR1 SEHNR and CDR2 FQNEAQ (reference sequence).

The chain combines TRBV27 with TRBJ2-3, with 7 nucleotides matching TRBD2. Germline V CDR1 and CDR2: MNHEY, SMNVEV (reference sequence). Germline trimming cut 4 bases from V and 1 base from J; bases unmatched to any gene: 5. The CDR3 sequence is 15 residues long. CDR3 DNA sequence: TGTGCCAGCAGTTGGGGGGGAAAGGGCACAGATACGCAGTATTTT. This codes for CASSWGGKGTDTQYF.

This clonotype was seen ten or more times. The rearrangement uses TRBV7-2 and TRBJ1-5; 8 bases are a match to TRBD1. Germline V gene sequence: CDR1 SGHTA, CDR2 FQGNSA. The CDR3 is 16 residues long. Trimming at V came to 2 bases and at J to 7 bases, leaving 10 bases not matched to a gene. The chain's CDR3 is CASSLNGQGVGQPQHF. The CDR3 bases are TGTGCCAGCAGCTTAAACGGACAGGGAGTAGGGCAGCCCCAGCATTTT.

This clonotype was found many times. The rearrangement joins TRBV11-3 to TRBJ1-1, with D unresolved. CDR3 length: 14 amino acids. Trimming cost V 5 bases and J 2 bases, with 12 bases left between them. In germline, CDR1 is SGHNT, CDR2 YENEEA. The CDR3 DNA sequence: TGTGCCAGCAGCCCAGGACTAGATAACACTGAAGCTTTCTTT. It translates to CASSPGLDNTEAFF.

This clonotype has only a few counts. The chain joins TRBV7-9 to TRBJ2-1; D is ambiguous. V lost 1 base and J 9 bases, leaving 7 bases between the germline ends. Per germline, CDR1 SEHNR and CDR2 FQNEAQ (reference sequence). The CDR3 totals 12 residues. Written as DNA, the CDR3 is TGTGCCAGCAGCTTAGTCGATTTTGAGCAGTTCTTC. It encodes CASSLVDFEQFF.

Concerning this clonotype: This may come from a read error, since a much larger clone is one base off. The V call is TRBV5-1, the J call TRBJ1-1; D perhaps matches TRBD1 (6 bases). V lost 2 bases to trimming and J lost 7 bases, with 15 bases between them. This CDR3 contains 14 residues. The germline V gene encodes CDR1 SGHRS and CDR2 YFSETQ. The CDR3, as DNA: TGCGCCAGCAGCTTCGAGGGGGATTTCATTGAAGCTTTCTTT. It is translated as CASSFEGDFIEAFF.

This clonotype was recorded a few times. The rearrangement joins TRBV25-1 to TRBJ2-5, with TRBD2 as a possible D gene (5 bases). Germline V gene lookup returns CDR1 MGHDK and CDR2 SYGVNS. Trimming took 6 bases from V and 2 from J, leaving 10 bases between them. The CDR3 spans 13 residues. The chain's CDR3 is CASSGRGQETQYF. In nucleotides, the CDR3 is TGTGCCAGCAGCGGACGCGGGCAAGAGACCCAGTACTTC. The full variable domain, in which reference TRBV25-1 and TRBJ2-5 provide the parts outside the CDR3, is EADIYQTPRYLVIGTGKKITLECSQTMGHDKMYWYQQDPGMELHLIHYSYGVNSTEKGDLSSESTVSRIRTEHFPLTLESARPSHTSQYLCASSGRGQETQYFGPGTRLLVL.

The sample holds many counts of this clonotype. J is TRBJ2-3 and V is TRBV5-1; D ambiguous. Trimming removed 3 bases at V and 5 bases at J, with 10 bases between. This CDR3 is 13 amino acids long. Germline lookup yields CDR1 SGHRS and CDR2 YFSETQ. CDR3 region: CASSWSNQDTQYF. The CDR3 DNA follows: TGCGCCAGCAGCTGGTCAAACCAAGATACGCAGTATTTT. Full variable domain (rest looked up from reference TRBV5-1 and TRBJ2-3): KAGVTQTPRYLIKTRGQQVTLSCSPISGHRSVSWYQQTPGQGLQFLFEYFSETQRNKGNFPGRFSGRQFSNSRSEMNVSTLELGDSALYLCASSWSNQDTQYFGPGTRLTVL.

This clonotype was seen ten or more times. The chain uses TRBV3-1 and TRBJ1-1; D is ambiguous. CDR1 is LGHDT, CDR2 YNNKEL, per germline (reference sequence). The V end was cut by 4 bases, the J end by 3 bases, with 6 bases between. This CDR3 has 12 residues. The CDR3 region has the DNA TGTGCCAGCAGCCTAGAGTACACTGAAGCTTTCTTT. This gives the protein CASSLEYTEAFF.

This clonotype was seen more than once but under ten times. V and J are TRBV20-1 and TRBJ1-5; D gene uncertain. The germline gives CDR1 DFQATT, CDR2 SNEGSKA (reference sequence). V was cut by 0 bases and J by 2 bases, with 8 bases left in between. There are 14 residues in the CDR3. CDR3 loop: CSARDRGGNQPQHF. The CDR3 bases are TGCAGTGCTAGAGATCGTGGGGGCAATCAGCCCCAGCATTTT.

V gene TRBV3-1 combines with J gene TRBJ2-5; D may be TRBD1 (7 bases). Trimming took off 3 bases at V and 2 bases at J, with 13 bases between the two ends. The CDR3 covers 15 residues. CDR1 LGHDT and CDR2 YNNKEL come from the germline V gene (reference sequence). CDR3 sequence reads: CASSQRGQIQETQYF. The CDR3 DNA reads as TGTGCCAGCAGCCAGCGGGGACAGATACAAGAGACCCAGTACTTC.

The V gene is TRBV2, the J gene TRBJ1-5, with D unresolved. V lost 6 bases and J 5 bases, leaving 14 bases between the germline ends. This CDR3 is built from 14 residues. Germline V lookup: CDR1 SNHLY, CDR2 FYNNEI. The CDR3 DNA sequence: TGTGCCAGCAGCGACGTACTAGTAGATCAGCCCCAGCATTTT. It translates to CASSDVLVDQPQHF.

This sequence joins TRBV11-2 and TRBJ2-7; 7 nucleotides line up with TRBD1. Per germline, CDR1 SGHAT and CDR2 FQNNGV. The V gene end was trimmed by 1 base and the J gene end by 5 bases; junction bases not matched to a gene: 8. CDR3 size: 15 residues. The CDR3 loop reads CASSLGGTVLHEQYF. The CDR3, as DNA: TGTGCCAGCAGCTTAGGAGGGACAGTTCTTCACGAGCAGTACTTC.

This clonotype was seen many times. The CDR3 loop is CASSFLGGLNNEQFF. The CDR3 DNA follows: TGCGCCAGCAGCTTTCTCGGGGGCCTGAACAATGAGCAGTTCTTC. The chain joins TRBV5-1 to TRBJ2-1, with D possibly being TRBD1 or TRBD2 (6 bases each). In germline, CDR1 is SGHRS, CDR2 YFSETQ. V lost 2 bases and J lost 5, with 14 bases in between. The CDR3 is 15 residues long.

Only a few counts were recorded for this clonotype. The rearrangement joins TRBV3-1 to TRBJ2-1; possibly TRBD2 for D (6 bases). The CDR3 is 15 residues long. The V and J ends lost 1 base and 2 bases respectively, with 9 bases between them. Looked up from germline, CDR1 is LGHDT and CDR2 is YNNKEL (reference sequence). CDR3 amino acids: CASSQGAGTYNEQFF. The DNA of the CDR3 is TGTGCCAGCAGCCAAGGGGCGGGGACCTACAATGAGCAGTTCTTC.

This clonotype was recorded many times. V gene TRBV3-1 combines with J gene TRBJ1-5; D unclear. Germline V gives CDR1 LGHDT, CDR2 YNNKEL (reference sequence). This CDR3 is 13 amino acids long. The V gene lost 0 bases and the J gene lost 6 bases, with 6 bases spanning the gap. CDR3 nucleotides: TGTGCCAGCAGCCAAGATCCTCGTCAGCCCCAGCATTTT. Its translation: CASSQDPRQPQHF.

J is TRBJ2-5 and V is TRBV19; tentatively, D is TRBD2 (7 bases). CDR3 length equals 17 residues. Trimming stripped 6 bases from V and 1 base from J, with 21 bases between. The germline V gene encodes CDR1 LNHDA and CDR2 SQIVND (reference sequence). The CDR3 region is CASRPEGRGSGQETQYF. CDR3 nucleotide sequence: TGTGCCAGTAGACCCGAGGGGAGGGGGTCCGGCCAAGAGACCCAGTACTTC.

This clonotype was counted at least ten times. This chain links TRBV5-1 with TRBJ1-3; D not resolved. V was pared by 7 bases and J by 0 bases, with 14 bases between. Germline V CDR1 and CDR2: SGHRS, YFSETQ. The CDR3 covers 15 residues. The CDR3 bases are TGCGCCAGCTCGAAAGCCGTCGGCTCTGGAAACACCATATATTTT. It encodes CASSKAVGSGNTIYF.

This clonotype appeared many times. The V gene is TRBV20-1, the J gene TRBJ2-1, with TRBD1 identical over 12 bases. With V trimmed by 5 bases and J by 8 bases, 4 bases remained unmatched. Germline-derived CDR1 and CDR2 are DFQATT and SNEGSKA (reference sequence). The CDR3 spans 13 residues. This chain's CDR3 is CSAAGTGGYEQFF. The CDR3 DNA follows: TGCAGTGCTGCCGGGACAGGGGGCTATGAGCAGTTCTTC.